Listed here are 20 T cell receptor beta chains from one sample, sequenced in a study of PD-1 blockade in classical Hodgkin lymphoma. The time point here: cycle 4 day 1 (C4D1), after six to seven weeks of nivolumab. All patients experienced relapse after autologous stem cell transplantation, and brentuximab vedotin exposure was variable. Repertoires were generated with immunoSEQ multiplex PCR, while TCRdb's copy carries only in-frame clones and drops some. The data hold just under 40,000 clones, with 77% observed a single time. The input for sequencing was peripheral blood mononuclear cells (PBMCs), taken before the fourth cycle of nivolumab. These receptors all stem from a human donor with classical Hodgkin lymphoma.

This chain connects TRBV29-1 to TRBJ2-7, with a weak D call TRBD2 (7 bases). The ends were cut back, 1 base at V and 1 base at J, with 14 bases in the middle. The CDR3 contains 15 residues. In germline, CDR1 is SQVTM, CDR2 ANQGSEA. The CDR3 spells CSVEGGGTKSYEQYF. The DNA of the CDR3 is TGCAGCGTTGAAGGGGGGGGGACAAAGTCCTACGAGCAGTACTTC.

The V call is TRBV19, the J call TRBJ1-6; the match to TRBD1 covers 8 bases. This CDR3 is 14 amino acids long. The trim removed 7 bases at V and 2 bases at J, leaving 1 base unmatched. Germline V gene sequence: CDR1 LNHDA, CDR2 SQIVND (reference sequence). CDR3 nucleotides: TGTGCCAGTAACAGGGGGGCCTATAATTCACCCCTCCACTTT. Translation: CASNRGAYNSPLHF.

This chain connects TRBV27 to TRBJ1-3; D not certain. CDR3 size: 15 residues. Germline lookup yields CDR1 MNHEY and CDR2 SMNVEV (reference sequence). Trimming took 3 bases from V and 2 from J, leaving 11 bases between them. The CDR3 is CASSLASGTGNTIYF. The CDR3 nucleotides read TGTGCCAGCAGTTTGGCCAGCGGGACTGGAAACACCATATATTTT.

The chain links TRBV15 to TRBJ2-3; maybe TRBD1 (5 bases). V was clipped by 0 bases and J by 2 bases, with 9 bases between them. This CDR3 contains 15 residues. The germline V gene encodes CDR1 LNHNV and CDR2 YYDKDF (reference sequence). The CDR3 sequence is CATSRDRAPTDTQYF. CDR3 in DNA: TGTGCCACCAGCAGAGACAGGGCCCCCACAGATACGCAGTATTTT.

This clone was picked up a small number of times. One junction end disagrees with the germline gene, perhaps due to a read error. The chain joins TRBV7-7 to TRBJ1-5; 7 bases map to TRBD1. Germline assignment: CDR1 SSHAT and CDR2 FNYEAQ (reference sequence). The CDR3 has 17 residues. The CDR3 region is CASSLGTAERGNQPQHF. In DNA form, the CDR3 reads TGTGCTAGCAGCCTTGGGACAGCCGAACGCGGCAATCAGCCCCAGCATTTT.

The chain carries TRBV6-1 and TRBJ2-7; no reliable D call. The germline gives CDR1 MNHNS, CDR2 SASEGT. The CDR3 spans 12 residues. Trimming removed 1 base from V and 3 bases from J, with 4 bases in between. The CDR3 is CASSEVGYEQYF. CDR3 nucleotide sequence: TGTGCCAGCAGTGAAGTTGGCTACGAGCAGTACTTC.

CDR3 sequence: CASSEQGQETQYF. The CDR3 nucleotides are TGTGCCAGCAGTGAACAGGGACAAGAGACCCAGTACTTC. The J gene is TRBJ2-5, the V gene TRBV6-1, with D possibly TRBD1 on 5 matching bases. V shed 2 bases and J shed 2 bases, with 6 bases lying between them. The CDR3 is made up of 13 amino acids. Germline lookup yields CDR1 MNHNS and CDR2 SASEGT.

The CDR3 reads CASTVGGAYGYTF. CDR3 bases: TGTGCCAGCACGGTCGGGGGAGCGTATGGCTACACCTTC. The rearrangement links TRBV28 to TRBJ1-2; weak D call: TRBD1 (5 bases). The CDR3 is 13 amino acids. Germline CDR1 MDHEN, CDR2 SYDVKM. The V gene lost 7 bases and the J gene lost 5 bases, with 14 bases spanning the gap.

The gene calls are TRBV15 and TRBJ2-2; unclear D gene. This CDR3 is built from 13 residues. V dropped 1 base and J dropped 3 bases, with 3 bases sitting between them. The germline gives CDR1 LNHNV, CDR2 YYDKDF (reference sequence). The CDR3, as DNA: TGTGCCACCAGCAGAGGGTACACCGGGGAGCTGTTTTTT. Amino acid sequence: CATSRGYTGELFF. The variable domain in full, completed from reference TRBV15 and TRBJ2-2, reads DAMVIQNPRYQVTQFGKPVTLSCSQTLNHNVMYWYQQKSSQAPKLLFHYYDKDFNNEADTPDNFQSRRPNTSFCFLDIRSPGLGDTAMYLCATSRGYTGELFFGEGSRLTVL.

The chain employs TRBV4-3 and TRBJ1-1; no firm D call. CDR3 length: 15 residues. V lost 1 base to trimming and J lost 1 base, with 10 bases between them. In germline, CDR1 is LGHNA, CDR2 YSLEER. The CDR3: CASSQGWPRNTEAFF. Written as DNA, the CDR3 is TGCGCCAGCAGCCAAGGTTGGCCGCGGAACACTGAAGCTTTCTTT.

The chain is built from TRBV5-1 and TRBJ1-6, with 7 nucleotides matching TRBD1. The CDR3 contains 15 residues. Trimming removed 3 bases from V and 7 bases from J; junction bases left unmatched: 7. Germline CDR1 and CDR2: SGHRS and YFSETQ. For the CDR3, the DNA is TGCGCCAGCAGCTGGGGACGGGACAGCAATTCACCCCTCCACTTT. Translation gives CASSWGRDSNSPLHF.

This chain connects TRBV7-2 to TRBJ2-2; D remains ambiguous. There are 16 residues in the CDR3. Germline assignment: CDR1 SGHTA and CDR2 FQGNSA. The ends were cut back, 5 bases at V and 3 bases at J, with 16 bases in the middle. The CDR3 loop is CASSVSSDSDTGELFF. CDR3 nucleotides: TGTGCCAGCAGCGTCTCTAGTGATTCGGACACCGGGGAGCTGTTTTTT.

The rearrangement links TRBV7-2 to TRBJ1-4; the match to TRBD1 covers 9 bases. Germline V gene lookup returns CDR1 SGHTA and CDR2 FQGNSA. The V and J ends lost 5 bases and 8 bases, in that order; junction bases with no gene match: 6. This CDR3 comprises 14 residues. CDR3 sequence: CASSLQGAVEKLFF. Written as DNA, the CDR3 is TGTGCCAGCAGCCTACAGGGGGCGGTAGAAAAACTGTTTTTT.

Written as DNA, the CDR3 is TGTGCCAGCAGCTTTTTACAGGGCGGAATTCAGTACTTC. Translation: CASSFLQGGIQYF. This chain connects TRBV7-9 to TRBJ2-4; a possible D gene is TRBD1 (6 bases). V was cut by 3 bases and J by 10 bases, with 13 bases left in between. Germline lookup yields CDR1 SEHNR and CDR2 FQNEAQ (reference sequence). The CDR3 has 13 amino acids.

The chain is built from TRBV27 and TRBJ1-5; TRBD1 agrees at 10 bases. The CDR3 has 18 amino acids. CDR1 MNHEY and CDR2 SMNVEV come from the germline V gene (reference sequence). The V segment lost 0 bases and the J segment 6 bases; nucleotides outside the gene matches: 11. The chain's CDR3 is CASSLSGPGQGGGQPQHF. The CDR3 DNA reads TGTGCCAGCAGTTTATCTGGCCCCGGACAGGGGGGGGGTCAGCCCCAGCATTTT.

This clone was seen only a few times. The rearrangement links TRBV4-3 to TRBJ1-2; weak D call: TRBD1 (5 bases). In germline, CDR1 is LGHNA, CDR2 YSLEER. Trimming cost V 1 base and J 8 bases, with 17 bases left between them. The CDR3 consists of 15 residues. CDR3 sequence reads: CASSQGSGLPGGYTF. The CDR3 bases are TGCGCCAGCAGCCAAGGTTCAGGGCTTCCGGGAGGCTACACCTTC.

The chain combines TRBV2 with TRBJ2-7, with D unresolved. V was pared by 7 bases and J by 6 bases, with 10 bases between. The CDR3 sequence is 11 residues long. Germline V gene lookup returns CDR1 SNHLY and CDR2 FYNNEI. CDR3 sequence reads: CASMERSEQYF. CDR3 nucleotides: TGTGCCAGCATGGAACGGAGCGAGCAGTACTTC.

This rearrangement joins TRBV5-6 to TRBJ2-1; the D gene is possibly TRBD1 (6 bases). Trimming pared 1 base from V and 4 bases from J, leaving 9 bases between. The CDR3 extends over 14 amino acids. The germline V gene encodes CDR1 SGHDT and CDR2 YYEEEE. The CDR3 loop reads CASSLWDTYNEQFF. The CDR3 DNA reads TGTGCCAGCAGCTTGTGGGACACTTACAATGAGCAGTTCTTC.

This clone was recorded a few times. This chain joins TRBV11-2 and TRBJ1-1; D remains ambiguous. V lost 0 bases and J lost 0, with 2 bases in between. Germline CDR1 is SGHAT and CDR2 is FQNNGV. The CDR3 loop spans 13 amino acids. The CDR3 DNA follows: TGTGCCAGCAGCTTAGACTTGAACACTGAAGCTTTCTTT. It encodes CASSLDLNTEAFF.

The genes are TRBV5-4 and TRBJ1-1, with 8 bases lining up with TRBD1. This CDR3 has 13 amino acids. Germline V gene sequence: CDR1 SGHNT, CDR2 YYREEE (reference sequence). Trimming took 4 bases from V and 7 from J; bases not matched to a gene: 6. CDR3 region: CASSTQGGFEAFF. The CDR3 region has the DNA TGTGCCAGCAGCACACAGGGGGGGTTTGAAGCTTTCTTT.